This entry lists 16 T cell receptor beta chains sequenced from one sample in a study of control samples from healthy donors and cancer patients. The assay was immunoSEQ multiplex PCR, and TCRdb's table has in-frame clones only and misses some. The sample shows more than 75,000 clones, about 90% of them seen only once. The sequenced material came from PBMCs. These TCRs come from a woman in her sixties or seventies with head and neck cancer.

The chain has TRBV6-5 and TRBJ1-5, with D unclear. The V and J ends lost 2 bases and 1 base respectively, with 6 bases between them. The CDR3 is 14 amino acids. Germline values: CDR1 MNHEY, CDR2 SVGAGI. This CDR3 reads CASSYERSNQPQHF. The CDR3 coding sequence is TGTGCCAGCAGTTACGAGAGAAGCAATCAGCCCCAGCATTTT.

V usage is TRBV5-8 and J usage is TRBJ1-1; D unresolved. CDR3 length: 11 amino acids. Germline V gene lookup returns CDR1 SGHTS and CDR2 YDEGEE. Trimming stripped 1 base from V and 3 bases from J, with 1 base between. The CDR3: CASSLYTEAFF. The CDR3 DNA is TGTGCCAGCAGCTTGTACACTGAAGCTTTCTTT. Based on the CDR3 plus reference TRBV5-8 and TRBJ1-1, the full variable domain is EAGVTQSPTHLIKTRGQQATLRCSPISGHTSVYWYQQALGLGLQFLLWYDEGEERNRGNFPPRFSGRQFPNYSSELNVNALELEDSALYLCASSLYTEAFFGQGTRLTVV.

The chain combines TRBV5-8 with TRBJ2-1, with TRBD1 identical over 7 bases. The V gene's germline CDR1 is SGHTS and CDR2 YDEGEE. This CDR3 has 16 amino acids. V gave up 5 bases and J gave up 2 bases; unmatched junction bases: 10. In DNA, the CDR3 is TGTGCCAGCAGAAAAGGGTCGGGACAGACCTACAATGAGCAGTTCTTC. The encoded protein is CASRKGSGQTYNEQFF. Full variable domain (remainder filled in from reference TRBV5-8 and TRBJ2-1): EAGVTQSPTHLIKTRGQQATLRCSPISGHTSVYWYQQALGLGLQFLLWYDEGEERNRGNFPPRFSGRQFPNYSSELNVNALELEDSALYLCASRKGSGQTYNEQFFGPGTRLTVL.

This clone has a handful of counts. This chain connects TRBV24-1 to TRBJ2-5; D is unclear. The CDR3 is made up of 16 amino acids. V lost 3 bases and J 1 base, leaving 14 bases between the germline ends. From germline, CDR1 is KGHDR and CDR2 SFDVKD. DNA for the CDR3: TGTGCCACCAGTGATCCGACCGACGGCAGCCAAGAGACCCAGTACTTC. Its translation: CATSDPTDGSQETQYF.

This clone has only one observation. V and J are TRBV6-4 and TRBJ1-6; D is uncertain. Germline-derived CDR1 and CDR2 are MRHNA and SNTAGT. V shed 6 bases and J shed 0 bases, with 9 bases lying between them. The CDR3 runs 15 residues. CDR3 in amino acids: CASRVTSSYNSPLHF. Here the CDR3 DNA reads TGTGCCAGCAGAGTAACAAGCTCCTATAATTCACCCCTCCACTTT.

The count of this clone is one. The chain recombines TRBV19 with TRBJ2-5; D tentatively fits TRBD1 or TRBD2 (5 bases each). The CDR3 spans 16 residues. CDR1 and CDR2 from the germline V gene are LNHDA and SQIVND (reference sequence). The V end was cut by 6 bases, the J end by 5 bases, with 22 bases between. CDR3 in DNA: TGTGCCAGTAGCACCTTTGGGAGTAGGGGCGATGAGACCCAGTACTTC. Encoded protein: CASSTFGSRGDETQYF. Full variable domain (outside the CDR3, taken from reference TRBV19 and TRBJ2-5): DGGITQSPKYLFRKEGQNVTLSCEQNLNHDAMYWYRQDPGQGLRLIYYSQIVNDFQKGDIAEGYSVSREKKESFPLTVTSAQKNPTAFYLCASSTFGSRGDETQYFGPGTRLLVL.

The rearrangement joins TRBV5-1 to TRBJ2-2; 7 bases map to TRBD1. J gave up 0 bases and V 3 bases, and 2 bases lay outside the gene matches. The V gene's germline CDR1 is SGHRS and CDR2 YFSETQ. The CDR3 spans 15 residues. In DNA, the CDR3 is TGCGCCAGCAGCTGGGGACAGCCGAACACCGGGGAGCTGTTTTTT. As protein: CASSWGQPNTGELFF.

This clone was detected many times. The CDR3 sequence: CASSTQGYEQYF. In DNA form, the CDR3 reads TGCGCCAGCAGCACCCAGGGATACGAGCAGTACTTC. The chain employs TRBV5-1 and TRBJ2-7; D is perhaps TRBD1 (5 bases). V was cut by 4 bases and J by 4 bases, with 9 bases left in between. CDR1 is SGHRS, CDR2 YFSETQ, per germline. This CDR3 region has 12 residues.

The chain carries TRBV6-5 and TRBJ2-7, with D perhaps matching TRBD2 (6 bases). The CDR3 consists of 13 residues. The germline gives CDR1 MNHEY, CDR2 SVGAGI. V was shortened by 2 bases and J by 7 bases, with 12 bases between the two germline ends. The CDR3: CASSYPTGGEQYF. The DNA for the CDR3 is TGTGCCAGCAGTTACCCAACAGGAGGGGAGCAGTACTTC.

This chain joins TRBV29-1 and TRBJ2-2; 9 bases fit TRBD2. The CDR3 loop spans 14 amino acids. V trimming: 4 bases; J trimming: 3 bases; junction bases outside the gene matches: 3. The V gene's germline CDR1 is SQVTM and CDR2 ANQGSEA. In DNA, the CDR3 is TGCAGCGTTGGTGCGGGAGGGTACACCGGGGAGCTGTTTTTT. Its protein is CSVGAGGYTGELFF.

A few counts support this clone. The chain recombines TRBV13 with TRBJ2-7, with 9 bases lining up with TRBD2. There are 17 residues in the CDR3. V was clipped by 5 bases and J by 3 bases; unmatched bases: 14. CDR1 PRHDT and CDR2 FYEKMQ come from the germline V gene (reference sequence). This CDR3 reads CASSPKTSGGGVYEQYF. The CDR3 DNA reads as TGTGCCAGCAGCCCGAAGACTAGCGGTGGAGGGGTCTACGAGCAGTACTTC.

The chain employs TRBV5-6 and TRBJ2-7; TRBD1 is a possible D gene (6 bases). The CDR3 consists of 13 residues. CDR1 and CDR2 from the germline V gene are SGHDT and YYEEEE. V lost 5 bases to trimming and J lost 1 base, with 10 bases between them. CDR3 protein: CASSFTGSYEQYF. CDR3 DNA sequence: TGTGCCAGCAGTTTCACAGGGTCCTACGAGCAGTACTTC. Together with reference TRBV5-6 and TRBJ2-7, the CDR3 gives the full variable domain: DAGVTQSPTHLIKTRGQQVTLRCSPKSGHDTVSWYQQALGQGPQFIFQYYEEEERQRGNFPDRFSGHQFPNYSSELNVNALLLGDSALYLCASSFTGSYEQYFGPGTRLTVT.

The chain links TRBV2 to TRBJ1-5; perhaps TRBD1 as D (6 bases). Trimming took 4 bases from V and 4 from J, leaving 14 bases between them. There are 15 residues in the CDR3. Germline V lookup: CDR1 SNHLY, CDR2 FYNNEI. DNA of the CDR3: TGTGCCAGCAGTGTCGGGGGGGCAGCGAATCAGCCCCAGCATTTT. Amino acids: CASSVGGAANQPQHF.

The CDR3 bases are TGTGCCAGCAGCTGGACTAGCGCTGGAAACACCGGGGAGCTGTTTTTT. Protein sequence: CASSWTSAGNTGELFF. The chain combines TRBV11-2 with TRBJ2-2; 9 bases agree with TRBD2. Germline CDR1 SGHAT, CDR2 FQNNGV. Unmatched junction bases numbered 5, after V lost 4 bases and J lost 2 bases. The CDR3 consists of 16 residues.

This clone showed up just once. V usage is TRBV30 and J usage is TRBJ2-1, with 8 nucleotides matching TRBD2. Trimming cost V 0 bases and J 6 bases; bases outside gene matches: 7. The V gene's germline CDR1 is GTSNPN and CDR2 SVGIG (reference sequence). The CDR3 length is 15 residues. CDR3 nucleotides: TGTGCCTGGAGTGTAGGGGCGGGAGGTTTCAATGAGCAGTTCTTC. Protein product: CAWSVGAGGFNEQFF.

V gene TRBV9 combines with J gene TRBJ2-3; 11 nucleotides match TRBD2. CDR1 and CDR2 from the germline V gene are SGDLS and YYNGEE. This CDR3 has 16 residues. Unmatched junction bases numbered 14, after V lost 3 bases and J lost 11 bases. CDR3 residues: CASSAEIAGGPYLQYF. The CDR3 DNA follows: TGTGCCAGCAGCGCCGAAATAGCGGGAGGGCCCTACTTGCAGTATTTT.